The 27 T cell receptor beta chains in this list originate from one sample, sequenced in a study of preoperative IRX-2 immunotherapy in early breast cancer. The protocol was immunoSEQ multiplex PCR, while the TCRdb copy is restricted to in-frame clones and leaves out a portion. This sample has approximately 30,000 clones; nearly 90% occur once, and the top ten carry 1.6%. Treatment reported: preoperative locoregional IRX-2 cytokine immunotherapy. The input for sequencing was tumor tissue, taken after IRX-2 immunotherapy. Receptors were obtained from a human donor with breast cancer.

The sample holds one count of this clone. The CDR3: CASSRGEYSYNEQFF. The CDR3, as DNA: TGTGCCAGTAGTAGGGGGGAGTACTCCTACAATGAGCAGTTCTTC. This sequence joins TRBV19 and TRBJ2-1, with a possible D match to TRBD2 (6 bases). The CDR3 sequence is 15 residues long. Trimming took 4 bases from V and 0 from J, leaving 10 bases between them. Germline values: CDR1 LNHDA, CDR2 SQIVND (reference sequence).

The genes are TRBV11-3 and TRBJ1-6, with D possibly TRBD1 on 6 matching bases. CDR1 and CDR2 (germline): SGHNT, YENEEA. Trimming stripped 4 bases from V and 7 bases from J, with 11 bases between. CDR3 length: 14 amino acids. The DNA of the CDR3 is TGTGCCAGCAGCTCCAGGGGACGGAATTCACCCCTCCACTTT. Amino acids: CASSSRGRNSPLHF. The variable domain in full, completed from reference TRBV11-3 and TRBJ1-6, reads EAGVVQSPRYKIIEKKQPVAFWCNPISGHNTLYWYLQNLGQGPELLIRYENEEAVDDSQLPKDRFSAERLKGVDSTLKIQPAELGDSAVYLCASSSRGRNSPLHFGNGTRLTVT.

The chain recombines TRBV6-8 with TRBJ1-3; D call uncertain. V lost 0 bases to trimming and J lost 1 base, with 4 bases between them. CDR3 length: 14 residues. CDR1 and CDR2 from the germline V gene are MNHGY and SAAAGT. The CDR3 here is CASSYSQSGNTIYF. CDR3 nucleotide sequence: TGTGCCAGCAGTTACTCGCAGTCTGGAAACACCATATATTTT.

The chain links TRBV5-1 to TRBJ2-1, with 15 bases aligning to TRBD2. V trimming: 3 bases; J trimming: 10 bases; junction bases outside the gene matches: 5. The CDR3 covers 15 residues. Looked up from germline, CDR1 is SGHRS and CDR2 is YFSETQ. CDR3 in amino acids: CASSSGLAGGHEQFF. The CDR3 DNA follows: TGCGCCAGCAGCTCGGGACTAGCGGGGGGACACGAGCAGTTCTTC.

The chain is built from TRBV6-7 and TRBJ1-2; the D gene is possibly TRBD1 (6 bases). TRBV6-7 is an ORF; its function is uncertain. Trimming shortened V by 5 bases and J by 3 bases, and 13 bases separated the two germline ends. This CDR3 region has 14 residues. The CDR3, as DNA: TGTGCCAGCAGTCTTTTGGACAGAGACTATGGCTACACCTTC. Translating it yields CASSLLDRDYGYTF.

This clone was observed once. CDR3 DNA: TGTGCCAGCAGCTTAGGCGCCGGTAACACCATATATTTT. Translated, it gives CASSLGAGNTIYF. This sequence joins TRBV7-4 and TRBJ1-3; D gene uncertain. V lost 1 base and J lost 7, with 8 bases in between. The CDR3 runs to 13 residues. The germline CDR1 and CDR2 sequences are SGHVT and SQSDAQ.

This clone has a single count. V is TRBV11-3 and J is TRBJ1-3; 7 bases agree with TRBD1. The CDR3 is 15 amino acids. Trimming cost V 5 bases and J 3 bases; bases outside gene matches: 7. CDR1 is SGHNT and CDR2 is YENEEA in the germline V gene. CDR3 bases: TGTGCCAGCAGCCTCGACAGGGTCGGTGGAAACACCATATATTTT. It translates to CASSLDRVGGNTIYF.

The chain links TRBV7-6 to TRBJ1-4; 9 nucleotides agree with TRBD1. This CDR3 has 14 amino acids. The V gene end was trimmed by 5 bases and the J gene end by 7 bases; junction bases not matched to a gene: 5. Germline V gene sequence: CDR1 SGHVS, CDR2 FNYEAQ. CDR3: CASSLDRGGEKLFF. As DNA, the CDR3 is TGTGCCAGCAGCCTGGACAGGGGAGGTGAAAAACTGTTTTTT.

The V and J genes are TRBV6-8 and TRBJ1-5, with unresolved D. Germline-derived CDR1 and CDR2 are MNHGY and SAAAGT. The CDR3 is 15 residues long. The germline V and J ends were trimmed by 10 bases and 3 bases, with 19 bases remaining between them. DNA for the CDR3: TGTGCCACGGGGAGGGAGGCAGGATCCAATCAGCCCCAGCATTTT. Residues: CATGREAGSNQPQHF.

The chain joins TRBV6-8 to TRBJ1-3; 7 bases match TRBD1. V was pared by 7 bases and J by 2 bases, with 5 bases of the junction left unmatched. This CDR3 is 14 amino acids long. CDR1 MNHGY and CDR2 SAAAGT come from the germline V gene. CDR3 loop: CASINTGAGNTIYF. The CDR3 bases are TGTGCCAGCATCAACACAGGGGCTGGAAACACCATATATTTT.

The chain links TRBV11-3 to TRBJ2-3; the D gene is possibly TRBD2 (7 bases). There are 14 residues in the CDR3. The germline gives CDR1 SGHNT, CDR2 YENEEA. The V end was cut by 8 bases, the J end by 2 bases, with 14 bases between. CDR3 region: CASGRGDFTDTQYF. The CDR3 region has the DNA TGTGCCAGCGGGAGGGGGGATTTCACAGATACGCAGTATTTT.

The V and J genes are TRBV7-6 and TRBJ2-7; D gene uncertain. Germline V lookup: CDR1 SGHVS, CDR2 FNYEAQ. This CDR3 has 14 amino acids. Trimming pared 3 bases from V and 3 bases from J, leaving 12 bases between. CDR3 loop: CASSLWLKSYEQYF. The CDR3 DNA reads TGTGCCAGCAGCTTGTGGCTAAAAAGCTACGAGCAGTACTTC.

In DNA form, the CDR3 reads TGTGCCAGCAGCTTATCGTCGTTCGGGGATGGCTACACCTTC. Protein sequence: CASSLSSFGDGYTF. The rearrangement joins TRBV7-7 to TRBJ1-2, with unresolved D. This CDR3 has 14 amino acids. Germline V gene data show CDR1 as SSHAT and CDR2 as FNYEAQ (reference sequence). V lost 2 bases and J lost 6, with 13 bases in between.

The chain couples TRBV6-8 to TRBJ1-2, with 7 bases fitting TRBD1. The germline V gene encodes CDR1 MNHGY and CDR2 SAAAGT. V gave up 6 bases and J gave up 4 bases; unmatched junction bases: 11. The CDR3 loop spans 15 amino acids. The CDR3 DNA follows: TGTGCCAGCAGCCCTCAGGGGGAGAATCCCTATGGCTACACCTTC. Amino acids: CASSPQGENPYGYTF.

This clone was detected only once. The CDR3 nucleotides are TGTGCCAGTACCGTGGGACCGGTGATCACTGAAGCTTTCTTT. This encodes CASTVGPVITEAFF. V usage is TRBV19 and J usage is TRBJ1-1; TRBD1 is a possible D gene (5 bases). Trimming removed 7 bases from V and 4 bases from J, with 16 bases in between. This CDR3 contains 14 residues. CDR1 and CDR2 (germline): LNHDA, SQIVND (reference sequence).

This clone was seen just once. The J gene is TRBJ2-7, the V gene TRBV11-3; TRBD1 matches 9 bases. The CDR3 has 14 amino acids. V shed 8 bases, J shed 6 bases, and the junction held 11 bases outside the gene matches. Germline loops: CDR1 SGHNT, CDR2 YENEEA. The CDR3 DNA reads as TGTGCCAGCCTGCACCCGGGACAGGGCTCCGAGCAGTACTTC. It yields the protein CASLHPGQGSEQYF.

The rearrangement joins TRBV6-8 to TRBJ2-1, with TRBD2 matching 7 bases. V was pared by 10 bases and J by 2 bases, with 5 bases of the junction left unmatched. The CDR3 consists of 13 residues. Per germline, CDR1 MNHGY and CDR2 SAAAGT. CDR3 sequence: CAISLAAYNEQFF. CDR3 bases: TGTGCCATCTCCCTAGCGGCCTACAATGAGCAGTTCTTC.

The chain carries TRBV19 and TRBJ1-3; D is unresolved. CDR1 and CDR2 (germline): LNHDA, SQIVND (reference sequence). CDR3 size: 15 residues. Trimming cost V 3 bases and J 0 bases, with 9 bases left between them. DNA for the CDR3: TGTGCCAGTAGTATGTTTGTGGGCTCTGGAAACACCATATATTTT. The encoded protein is CASSMFVGSGNTIYF.

The chain carries TRBV6-8 and TRBJ1-1, with 8 nucleotides matching TRBD1. The V segment lost 7 bases and the J segment 4 bases; nucleotides outside the gene matches: 8. The CDR3 consists of 14 residues. The germline V gene has CDR1 MNHGY and CDR2 SAAAGT. As DNA, the CDR3 is TGTGCCAGCAACCGAGGGACAGGCGGCACTGAAGCTTTCTTT. Its protein product is CASNRGTGGTEAFF.

This sequence joins TRBV12-5 and TRBJ1-2; TRBD1 is a possible D gene (6 bases). This CDR3 has 14 residues. Germline CDR1 and CDR2: LGHNT and FRNRAP. The germline V and J ends were trimmed by 6 bases and 5 bases, with 16 bases remaining between them. The CDR3 reads CASGSQGIWYGYTF. DNA for the CDR3: TGTGCTAGTGGCAGCCAGGGGATATGGTATGGCTACACCTTC.

V usage is TRBV12-2 and J usage is TRBJ2-4; the table's D call TRBD2 went unverified against the DNA. TRBV12-2 is a pseudogene segment. This CDR3 is built from 22 residues. The CDR3 here is CAPSDSGGLHPTVYLAKNIQYF. CDR3 in DNA: TGTGCACCGTCTGATAGCGGGGGCCTTCATCCAACCGTCTATCTAGCCAAAAACATTCAGTACTTC.

The rearrangement uses TRBV11-3 and TRBJ1-2; D gene uncertain. Germline CDR1 reads SGHNT; CDR2 reads YENEEA. V dropped 3 bases and J dropped 3 bases, with 14 bases sitting between them. This CDR3 has 15 residues. Written as DNA, the CDR3 is TGTGCCAGCAGCTTGGCCGCAGGTCCCGACTATGGCTACACCTTC. Amino acids: CASSLAAGPDYGYTF.

J is TRBJ1-2 and V is TRBV6-8; D might be TRBD1 (6 bases). V was pared by 2 bases and J by 7 bases, with 14 bases between. Per the germline V gene, CDR1 is MNHGY and CDR2 is SAAAGT. This CDR3 contains 14 residues. Here the CDR3 reads CASSYRGFSSGYTF. The CDR3 nucleotides read TGTGCCAGCAGTTACAGGGGGTTTTCGTCTGGCTACACCTTC.

This clone was counted a few times. The chain links TRBV11-3 to TRBJ2-7; D remains unclear. Trimming took off 3 bases at V and 4 bases at J, with 13 bases between the two ends. The CDR3 runs 14 residues. The germline V gene encodes CDR1 SGHNT and CDR2 YENEEA. In DNA form, the CDR3 reads TGTGCCAGCAGCTTCGGCAGGTCACTTTACGAGCAGTACTTC. It encodes CASSFGRSLYEQYF. Full variable domain (remainder filled in from reference TRBV11-3 and TRBJ2-7): EAGVVQSPRYKIIEKKQPVAFWCNPISGHNTLYWYLQNLGQGPELLIRYENEEAVDDSQLPKDRFSAERLKGVDSTLKIQPAELGDSAVYLCASSFGRSLYEQYFGPGTRLTVT.

A remark on this clone: At one end, the junction sequence differs from germline, possibly due to a read error. The chain joins TRBV5-1 to TRBJ1-1; D ambiguous. The CDR3 is 14 amino acids. Germline lookup yields CDR1 SGHRS and CDR2 YFSETQ. The CDR3 nucleotides read TGCGCCAGCAGCTTGGCCGCGGAGAACATTGAAGCTTTCTTT. It codes for CASSLAAENIEAFF.

This chain connects TRBV18 to TRBJ1-1; D remains ambiguous. V was cut by 4 bases and J by 4 bases, with 13 bases left in between. CDR3 length equals 14 residues. From germline, CDR1 is KGHSH and CDR2 LQKENI. CDR3 loop: CASSLAAPTTEAFF. CDR3 nucleotide sequence: TGTGCCAGCTCACTAGCGGCACCCACCACTGAAGCTTTCTTT.

The chain joins TRBV6-4 to TRBJ1-2; 7 bases agree with TRBD1. Germline trimming cut 10 bases from V and 2 bases from J; bases unmatched to any gene: 10. Looked up from germline, CDR1 is MRHNA and CDR2 is SNTAGT. The CDR3 runs 14 residues. CDR3 amino acids: CAITQGQKNYGYTF. The CDR3 bases are TGTGCCATCACCCAGGGACAGAAGAACTATGGCTACACCTTC.